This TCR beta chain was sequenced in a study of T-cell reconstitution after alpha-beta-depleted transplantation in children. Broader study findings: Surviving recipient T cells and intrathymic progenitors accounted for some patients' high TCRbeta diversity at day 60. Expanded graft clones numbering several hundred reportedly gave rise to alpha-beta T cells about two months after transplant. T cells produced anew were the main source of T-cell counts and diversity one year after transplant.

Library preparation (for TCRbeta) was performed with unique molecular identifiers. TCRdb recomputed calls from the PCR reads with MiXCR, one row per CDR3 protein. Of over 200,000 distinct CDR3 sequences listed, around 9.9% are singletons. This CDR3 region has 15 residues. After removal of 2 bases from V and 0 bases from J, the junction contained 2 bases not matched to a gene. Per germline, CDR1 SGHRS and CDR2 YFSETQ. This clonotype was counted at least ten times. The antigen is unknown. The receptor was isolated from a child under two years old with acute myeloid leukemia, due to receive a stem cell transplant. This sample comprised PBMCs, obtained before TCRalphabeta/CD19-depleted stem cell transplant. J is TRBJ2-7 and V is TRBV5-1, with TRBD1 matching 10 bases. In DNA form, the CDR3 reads TGCGCCAGCAGCTTAGGACAGGGGGTCTCCTACGAGCAGTACTTC. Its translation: CASSLGQGVSYEQYF.